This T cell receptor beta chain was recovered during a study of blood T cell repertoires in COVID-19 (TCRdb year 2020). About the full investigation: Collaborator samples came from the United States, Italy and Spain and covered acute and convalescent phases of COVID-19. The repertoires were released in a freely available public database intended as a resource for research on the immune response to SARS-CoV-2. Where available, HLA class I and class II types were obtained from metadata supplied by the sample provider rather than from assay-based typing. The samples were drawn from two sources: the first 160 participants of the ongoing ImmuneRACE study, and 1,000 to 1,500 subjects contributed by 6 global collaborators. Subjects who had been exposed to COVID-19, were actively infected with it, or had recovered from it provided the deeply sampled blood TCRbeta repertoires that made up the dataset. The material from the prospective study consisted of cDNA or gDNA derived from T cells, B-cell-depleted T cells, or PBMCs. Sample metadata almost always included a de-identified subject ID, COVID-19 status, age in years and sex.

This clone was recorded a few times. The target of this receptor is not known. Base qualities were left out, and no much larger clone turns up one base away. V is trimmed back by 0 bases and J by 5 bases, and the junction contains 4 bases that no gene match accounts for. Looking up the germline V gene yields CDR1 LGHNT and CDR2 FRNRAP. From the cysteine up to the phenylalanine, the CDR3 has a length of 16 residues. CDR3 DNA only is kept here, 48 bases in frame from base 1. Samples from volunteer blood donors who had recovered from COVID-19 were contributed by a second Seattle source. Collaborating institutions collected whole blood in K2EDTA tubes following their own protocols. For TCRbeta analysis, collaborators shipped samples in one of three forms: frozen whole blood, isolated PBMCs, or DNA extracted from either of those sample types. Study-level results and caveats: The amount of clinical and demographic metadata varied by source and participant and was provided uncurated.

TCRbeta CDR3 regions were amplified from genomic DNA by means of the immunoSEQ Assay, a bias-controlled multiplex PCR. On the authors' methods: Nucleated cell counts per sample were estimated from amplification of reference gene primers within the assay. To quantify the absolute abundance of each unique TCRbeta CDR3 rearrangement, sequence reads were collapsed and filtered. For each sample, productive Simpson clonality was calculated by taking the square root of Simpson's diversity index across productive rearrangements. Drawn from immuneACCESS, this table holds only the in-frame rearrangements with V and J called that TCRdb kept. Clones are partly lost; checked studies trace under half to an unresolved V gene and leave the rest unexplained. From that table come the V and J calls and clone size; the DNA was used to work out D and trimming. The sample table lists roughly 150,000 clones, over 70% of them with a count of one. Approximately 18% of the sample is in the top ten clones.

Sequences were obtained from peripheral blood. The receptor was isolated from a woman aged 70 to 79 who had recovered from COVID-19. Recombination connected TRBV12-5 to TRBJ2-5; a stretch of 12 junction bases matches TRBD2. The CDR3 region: CASGLVRLAGAETQYF. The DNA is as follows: TGTGCTAGTGGTTTGGTACGACTAGCGGGGGCTGAGACCCAGTACTTC.